This T cell receptor beta chain was sequenced during a study of circulating and synovial CD4+ cells in juvenile arthritis. The CDR3 spans 14 residues. The V gene lost 4 bases and the J gene lost 4 bases, with 11 bases spanning the gap. Germline-derived CDR1 and CDR2 are SGHNT and YYREEE (reference sequence). Produced via immunoSEQ multiplex PCR; TCRdb's table is partial and in-frame only. The sample includes 30,000 to 40,000 clones, roughly 96% of them seen just once. Study-level findings and limits: These blood cells shared more CDR3 sequences with synovium than bulk blood. These repertoires were less diverse than bulk blood CD4 repertoires. Traditional Vbeta family usage analysis missed the pathogenic-like versus bulk difference.

About this clone: What it recognizes is unknown.

The genes are TRBV5-4 and TRBJ1-4; a possible D gene is TRBD1 (5 bases). The sequenced material came from CD4+ T cells from blood. The TCR sequence derives from a human donor with juvenile idiopathic arthritis. The CDR3 here is CASSPGQDNEKLFF. The CDR3 nucleotides are TGTGCCAGCAGCCCTGGACAAGATAATGAAAAACTGTTTTTT.